This TCR beta chain is from a study of Graves' ophthalmopathy and Graves' hyperthyroidism. This clonotype was counted many times. CDR1 is SNHLY and CDR2 is FYNNEI in the germline V gene. The germline V and J ends were trimmed by 6 bases and 1 base, with 14 bases remaining between them. CDR3 length equals 15 residues. Amplified material comprised TCR beta CDR3 regions derived from RNA transcripts. HTBI primers were employed in first-round RT-PCR, then a second-round multiplex PCR followed. TCRdb fed the multiplex PCR reads into MiXCR, producing one record per CDR3 protein. This table holds over 450,000 distinct CDR3 sequences, roughly an eighth found once.

This receptor was taken from a woman in her 30s with Graves' ophthalmopathy. Source material: blood. The gene calls are TRBV2 and TRBJ2-3; unclear D gene. This CDR3 is CASRRTAVGTDTQYF. DNA of the CDR3: TGTGCCAGCAGGAGGACGGCGGTAGGCACAGATACGCAGTATTTT.